One and the same sample provided the 24 T cell receptor beta chains below, sequenced in a study of blood T cell repertoires in COVID-19 (dated by TCRdb to the early 2020s). The library was prepared using the immunoSEQ multiplex PCR assay. Held by TCRdb, this immuneACCESS table contains in-frame sequences only and omits some clones. Under half of the omission traces to an unresolved V gene where checked; the cause of the rest is unknown. The sample yields 250,000 to 350,000 clones; 70% to 90% were counted once. 3.5% to 5.5% of the sample is taken by the ten largest. Sequencing was performed on PBMCs or T cells enriched from blood (not recorded which). The receptors were gathered from a woman aged 25 to 39 who had recovered from COVID-19.

This clone was seen once. The genes are TRBV7-2 and TRBJ2-1; no clear D. The CDR3 extends over 13 amino acids. Trimming cost V 2 bases and J 8 bases, with 10 bases left between them. Germline CDR1 and CDR2: SGHTA and FQGNSA. The CDR3 loop is CASSLIPADEQFF. CDR3 nucleotides: TGTGCCAGCAGCTTAATCCCCGCGGATGAGCAGTTCTTC.

This clone was seen only once. The chain has TRBV9 and TRBJ2-1, with 7 bases identical to TRBD1. This CDR3 contains 16 residues. V gave up 0 bases and J gave up 1 base; unmatched junction bases: 4. Germline V gives CDR1 SGDLS, CDR2 YYNGEE. Here the CDR3 reads CASSVGWGQSYNEQFF. The CDR3 bases are TGTGCCAGCAGCGTAGGGTGGGGACAGTCCTACAATGAGCAGTTCTTC.

The gene calls are TRBV19 and TRBJ2-3, with D perhaps TRBD2 (6 bases). V shed 0 bases and J shed 7 bases, with 14 bases lying between them. The length of the CDR3 is 15 residues. Germline V lookup: CDR1 LNHDA, CDR2 SQIVND (reference sequence). The CDR3 here is CASSIEVAGRNTQYF. The CDR3 region has the DNA TGTGCCAGTAGTATAGAGGTTGCGGGGAGAAATACGCAGTATTTT. Based on the CDR3 plus reference TRBV19 and TRBJ2-3, the full variable domain is DGGITQSPKYLFRKEGQNVTLSCEQNLNHDAMYWYRQDPGQGLRLIYYSQIVNDFQKGDIAEGYSVSREKKESFPLTVTSAQKNPTAFYLCASSIEVAGRNTQYFGPGTRLTVL.

J is TRBJ1-1 and V is TRBV9; D call uncertain. CDR1 is SGDLS and CDR2 is YYNGEE in the germline V gene. CDR3 size: 15 residues. V was pared by 4 bases and J by 0 bases, with 13 bases between. In DNA form, the CDR3 reads TGTGCCAGCAGCCCCCGACTGAGTCTGAACACTGAAGCTTTCTTT. Translating gives CASSPRLSLNTEAFF.

CDR3 amino acids: CASSSDTEAFF. The CDR3 region has the DNA TGTGCCAGCAGCTCCGACACTGAAGCTTTCTTT. The genes are TRBV11-2 and TRBJ1-1; no clear D gene. The V gene lost 4 bases and the J gene lost 3 bases, with 3 bases spanning the gap. The germline CDR1 and CDR2 sequences are SGHAT and FQNNGV. The CDR3 covers 11 residues.

The V gene is TRBV6-5, the J gene TRBJ1-4, with D possibly matching TRBD1 (5 bases). The CDR3 is 14 amino acids. V lost 2 bases to trimming and J lost 8 bases, with 12 bases between them. Germline CDR1 reads MNHEY; CDR2 reads SVGAGI. The CDR3 region is CASSYRGMGEKLFF. The CDR3 DNA follows: TGTGCCAGCAGTTACCGGGGGATGGGGGAAAAACTGTTTTTT.

This chain joins TRBV3-1 (or the pseudogene TRBV3-2) and TRBJ2-5, with a weak D call TRBD1 (6 bases). Trimming took off 4 bases at V and 2 bases at J, with 11 bases between the two ends. The CDR3 length is 14 residues. Germline values: CDR1 LGHDT, CDR2 YNNKEL (reference sequence). The CDR3 sequence is CASSPTGIQETQYF. The CDR3 bases are TGTGCCAGCAGCCCGACAGGCATACAAGAGACCCAGTACTTC.

This clone was seen once. This sequence joins TRBV3-1 (or the pseudogene TRBV3-2) and TRBJ1-2; a weak D match, TRBD1 (5 bases). CDR1 is LGHDT and CDR2 is YNNKEL in the germline V gene (reference sequence). The V and J ends lost 0 bases and 8 bases respectively, with 7 bases between them. This CDR3 comprises 12 residues. The CDR3 loop reads CASSQEKGGYTF. Written as DNA, the CDR3 is TGTGCCAGCAGCCAAGAGAAGGGGGGCTACACCTTC.

The V gene is TRBV3-1 (or the pseudogene TRBV3-2), the J gene TRBJ1-4; D is ambiguous. Germline CDR1 reads LGHDT; CDR2 reads YNNKEL (reference sequence). Trimming removed 1 base from V and 8 bases from J, with 17 bases in between. CDR3 length: 16 residues. The CDR3 DNA reads TGTGCCAGCAGCCAAGGCCAGGCCCTTAATTGGGAAAAACTGTTTTTT. This translates into CASSQGQALNWEKLFF.

The V call is TRBV29-1, the J call TRBJ2-3, with D possibly matching TRBD2 (6 bases). The V gene lost 6 bases and the J gene lost 2 bases, with 18 bases spanning the gap. CDR1 is SQVTM, CDR2 ANQGSEA, per germline. The CDR3 covers 15 residues. The CDR3 sequence is CSVGIAESLTDTQYF. DNA for the CDR3: TGCAGCGTCGGAATAGCGGAGTCTCTCACAGATACGCAGTATTTT.

This chain links TRBV2 with TRBJ1-6; a possible D gene is TRBD1 (5 bases). From germline, CDR1 is SNHLY and CDR2 FYNNEI. The CDR3 covers 13 residues. V gave up 3 bases and J gave up 7 bases, with 7 bases separating them. As DNA, the CDR3 is TGTGCCAGCAGTGAGAAGGGGAATTCACCCCTCCACTTT. Its translation is CASSEKGNSPLHF.

V usage is TRBV5-1 and J usage is TRBJ1-2; D not certain. The CDR3 length is 15 residues. Trimming stripped 1 base from V and 4 bases from J, with 14 bases between. CDR1 is SGHRS and CDR2 is YFSETQ in the germline V gene. In nucleotides, the CDR3 is TGCGCCAGCAGCTTGTCCAGAATAGAGGCCTATGGCTACACCTTC. The encoded protein is CASSLSRIEAYGYTF.

This clone was recorded only once. The rearrangement uses TRBV6-5 and TRBJ1-2, with D unresolved. Germline values: CDR1 MNHEY, CDR2 SVGAGI. The CDR3 covers 12 residues. Trimming removed 6 bases from V and 1 base from J, with 6 bases in between. In nucleotides, the CDR3 is TGTGCCAGCAGGTACCTTAACTATGGCTACACCTTC. Residues: CASRYLNYGYTF.

CDR3 protein: CASSLRAGATSTDTQYF. CDR3 nucleotide sequence: TGCGCCAGCAGCCTTAGAGCGGGGGCCACAAGCACAGATACGCAGTATTTT. The chain is built from TRBV4-1 and TRBJ2-3, with 8 bases aligning to TRBD2. V lost 4 bases, J lost 0 bases, and 9 bases stayed unmatched. CDR1 and CDR2 from the germline V gene are MGHRA and YSYEKL. The CDR3 is 17 residues long.

CDR3: CASSLDREIFNEQFF. In nucleotides, the CDR3 is TGTGCCAGCAGTTTAGACAGAGAGATTTTCAATGAGCAGTTCTTC. This chain connects TRBV27 to TRBJ2-1; weak D call: TRBD1 (5 bases). From germline, CDR1 is MNHEY and CDR2 SMNVEV (reference sequence). V lost 2 bases and J 6 bases, leaving 14 bases between the germline ends. The CDR3 loop spans 15 amino acids.

The chain is built from TRBV12-3 or TRBV12-4 and TRBJ1-1, with TRBD1 matching over 8 bases. The CDR3 is 13 residues long. Germline trimming cut 4 bases from V and 5 bases from J; bases unmatched to any gene: 3. DNA of the CDR3: TGTGCCAGCAGTTCAGACAGGGGAACTGAAGCTTTCTTT. Residues: CASSSDRGTEAFF.

This clone was detected ten times or more. The V and J genes are TRBV5-1 and TRBJ2-7; TRBD1 matches 8 bases. The CDR3 is made up of 16 amino acids. Germline V gene data show CDR1 as SGHRS and CDR2 as YFSETQ. The junction had 14 bases not matched to a gene; V was cut back by 2 bases and J by 7 bases. The DNA for the CDR3 is TGCGCCAGCAGCTTTTCGGGTGGTCAGGGGGCATCGGAGCAGTACTTC. This sequence encodes CASSFSGGQGASEQYF. Full variable domain (missing parts from reference TRBV5-1 and TRBJ2-7): KAGVTQTPRYLIKTRGQQVTLSCSPISGHRSVSWYQQTPGQGLQFLFEYFSETQRNKGNFPGRFSGRQFSNSRSEMNVSTLELGDSALYLCASSFSGGQGASEQYFGPGTRLTVT.

The gene calls are TRBV29-1 and TRBJ2-1; the D gene is possibly TRBD2 (5 bases). The V gene lost 5 bases and the J gene lost 0 bases, with 11 bases spanning the gap. Germline V lookup: CDR1 SQVTM, CDR2 ANQGSEA. This CDR3 spans 14 amino acids. The DNA for the CDR3 is TGCAGCGTTATCCTAGCTGACTCCTACAATGAGCAGTTCTTC. It codes for CSVILADSYNEQFF.

The chain has TRBV27 and TRBJ2-7; no firm D call. The CDR3 runs to 13 residues. Trimming pared 6 bases from V and 2 bases from J, leaving 11 bases between. Germline loops: CDR1 MNHEY, CDR2 SMNVEV (reference sequence). The CDR3 nucleotides are TGTGCCAGCAGCCCCCTACCCGCCTACGAGCAGTACTTC. It codes for CASSPLPAYEQYF.

In this sample, this clone turned up once. This chain uses TRBV5-6 with TRBJ1-2, with D possibly TRBD1 on 6 matching bases. Germline CDR1 reads SGHDT; CDR2 reads YYEEEE. V was pared by 2 bases and J by 4 bases, with 15 bases between. CDR3 size: 15 residues. The CDR3 is CASSFNNRAAYGYTF. The CDR3 bases are TGTGCCAGCAGCTTTAACAACAGGGCGGCCTATGGCTACACCTTC. Full variable domain (outside the CDR3, taken from reference TRBV5-6 and TRBJ1-2): DAGVTQSPTHLIKTRGQQVTLRCSPKSGHDTVSWYQQALGQGPQFIFQYYEEEERQRGNFPDRFSGHQFPNYSSELNVNALLLGDSALYLCASSFNNRAAYGYTFGSGTRLTVV.

The DNA for the CDR3 is TGTGCCAGCAGCTTAGTAGGACCCACCGTCGGGGAGGGTAAATTGGAGCTGTTTTTT. Translation: CASSLVGPTVGEGKLELFF. The chain couples TRBV7-6 to TRBJ2-2; TRBD2 agrees at 7 bases. The CDR3 totals 19 residues. J lost 10 bases, V lost 1 base, and 21 bases had no gene match. Germline CDR1 is SGHVS and CDR2 is FNYEAQ.

The chain couples TRBV11-2 to TRBJ1-1, with TRBD1 matching 9 bases. Per the germline V gene, CDR1 is SGHAT and CDR2 is FQNNGV. Trimming cost V 3 bases and J 4 bases; bases outside gene matches: 6. The CDR3 spans 15 residues. The DNA for the CDR3 is TGTGCCAGCAGCTTCCAACAGGGGGCGCCCACTGAAGCTTTCTTT. It codes for CASSFQQGAPTEAFF.

V usage is TRBV6-2 or TRBV6-3 and J usage is TRBJ2-5, with 9 bases matching TRBD2. Germline values: CDR1 MNHEY, CDR2 SVGEGT. J lost 5 bases, V lost 1 base, and 8 bases had no gene match. The CDR3 has 16 residues. The CDR3 spells CASSYFLAGDGETQYF. The CDR3 DNA reads as TGTGCCAGCAGTTACTTCTTAGCGGGAGATGGGGAGACCCAGTACTTC.

The chain links TRBV4-2 to TRBJ2-3; 7 nucleotides agree with TRBD2. The V and J ends lost 5 bases and 5 bases, in that order; junction bases with no gene match: 4. The CDR3 has 13 residues. CDR1 LGHNA and CDR2 YNFKEQ come from the germline V gene. For the CDR3, the DNA is TGTGCCAGCAGCATTATAGCGGGAGATACGCAGTATTTT. Translating gives CASSIIAGDTQYF.